Shown below are 23 T cell receptor beta chains from a single sample sequenced in a study of blood T cell repertoires in COVID-19. The table came from immunoSEQ multiplex PCR; TCRdb's copy has only in-frame clones and leaves some out. In the table there are about 440,000 clones, about 85% of which are singletons. Sample: PBMCs or T cells enriched from blood (not recorded which). The receptors derive from a woman aged 18 to 35 with acute COVID-19.

The chain links TRBV5-1 to TRBJ2-5, with D possibly matching TRBD2 (6 bases). Deletions cut 1 base from V and 3 bases from J, with 13 bases between. From germline, CDR1 is SGHRS and CDR2 YFSETQ. The CDR3 spans 15 residues. The CDR3 DNA reads as TGCGCCAGCAGCTTGTCGGCGGGACGGGAAGAGACCCAGTACTTC. Residues: CASSLSAGREETQYF. The variable domain in full, completed from reference TRBV5-1 and TRBJ2-5, reads KAGVTQTPRYLIKTRGQQVTLSCSPISGHRSVSWYQQTPGQGLQFLFEYFSETQRNKGNFPGRFSGRQFSNSRSEMNVSTLELGDSALYLCASSLSAGREETQYFGPGTRLLVL.

A single count supports this clone. The chain is built from TRBV7-3 and TRBJ2-3; 7 bases fit TRBD2. CDR1 SGHTA and CDR2 FQGTGA come from the germline V gene. The length of the CDR3 is 15 residues. Unmatched junction bases numbered 5, after V lost 5 bases and J lost 0 bases. The CDR3 DNA reads TGTGCCAGCAGCGACGGGACTACTAGCACAGATACGCAGTATTTT. This encodes CASSDGTTSTDTQYF. Full variable domain (remainder filled in from reference TRBV7-3 and TRBJ2-3): GAGVSQTPSNKVTEKGKYVELRCDPISGHTALYWYRQSLGQGPEFLIYFQGTGAADDSGLPNDRFFAVRPEGSVSTLKIQRTERGDSAVYLCASSDGTTSTDTQYFGPGTRLTVL.

This chain joins TRBV7-3 and TRBJ2-1; D is ambiguous. CDR3 length equals 15 residues. Trimming pared 5 bases from V and 2 bases from J, leaving 13 bases between. Per germline, CDR1 SGHTA and CDR2 FQGTGA. The CDR3: CASSRSVGTYNEQFF. The CDR3 DNA reads TGTGCCAGCAGCCGAAGCGTCGGAACCTACAATGAGCAGTTCTTC.

The chain is built from TRBV7-2 and TRBJ1-4, with TRBD1 matching over 10 bases. This CDR3 has 14 residues. The germline V gene encodes CDR1 SGHTA and CDR2 FQGNSA. J lost 7 bases, V lost 4 bases, and 3 bases had no gene match. In DNA, the CDR3 is TGTGCCAGCAGCTCCGGACAGGGGGTTGAAAAACTGTTTTTT. This codes for CASSSGQGVEKLFF.

This rearrangement joins TRBV25-1 to TRBJ2-2; weak D call: TRBD2 (6 bases). This CDR3 is built from 16 residues. Germline CDR1 is MGHDK and CDR2 is SYGVNS. The V gene lost 0 bases and the J gene lost 5 bases, with 13 bases spanning the gap. The CDR3 protein is CASSEYGVGGTGELFF. In DNA, the CDR3 is TGTGCCAGCAGTGAATATGGGGTCGGGGGTACCGGGGAGCTGTTTTTT.

The chain joins TRBV5-4 to TRBJ1-3, with D tentatively TRBD1 (6 bases). Germline V gives CDR1 SGHNT, CDR2 YYREEE (reference sequence). The CDR3 loop spans 15 amino acids. V lost 5 bases and J lost 2, with 14 bases in between. CDR3 in amino acids: CASSLSGVPGNTIYF. CDR3 coding DNA: TGTGCCAGCAGTCTTTCAGGGGTGCCTGGAAACACCATATATTTT.

The chain carries TRBV16 and TRBJ2-1; the match to TRBD1 covers 8 bases. This CDR3 contains 16 residues. J gave up 7 bases and V 1 base, and 9 bases lay outside the gene matches. Germline V gene lookup returns CDR1 KGHSY and CDR2 FQNENV. CDR3 in DNA: TGTGCCAGCAGCCAATACAGGGGGGCATCGGTTAATGAGCAGTTCTTC. It specifies CASSQYRGASVNEQFF.

This clone showed up just a few times. The genes are TRBV19 and TRBJ2-7; D may be TRBD2 (7 bases). Germline-derived CDR1 and CDR2 are LNHDA and SQIVND (reference sequence). The CDR3 consists of 16 residues. Trimming left V 6 bases short and J 3 bases short, with 21 bases between. CDR3 in amino acids: CASSIGGPYQHYEQYF. Here the CDR3 DNA reads TGTGCCAGTAGCATCGGGGGGCCATACCAACACTACGAGCAGTACTTC. The full variable domain, completed using reference TRBV19 and TRBJ2-7, is DGGITQSPKYLFRKEGQNVTLSCEQNLNHDAMYWYRQDPGQGLRLIYYSQIVNDFQKGDIAEGYSVSREKKESFPLTVTSAQKNPTAFYLCASSIGGPYQHYEQYFGPGTRLTVT.

The CDR3 is CTSSQECREKDREETQYF. In DNA form, the CDR3 reads TGCACCAGCAGCCAAGAGTGTCGAGAAAAGGACAGGGAAGAGACCCAGTACTTC. The gene calls are TRBV1 and TRBJ2-5; TRBD1 was called by the table and not checked on the DNA. TRBV1 has pseudogene status. The CDR3 has 18 amino acids.

This clone appeared once. The chain carries TRBV20-1 and TRBJ1-6; 7 bases are a match to TRBD1. Unmatched junction bases numbered 14, after V lost 6 bases and J lost 9 bases. This CDR3 contains 15 residues. The germline gives CDR1 DFQATT, CDR2 SNEGSKA (reference sequence). In DNA form, the CDR3 reads TGCAGTGCCAGTACAGGGGAGAGGGTCTCTTCACCCCTCCACTTT. It codes for CSASTGERVSSPLHF.

This rearrangement joins TRBV27 to TRBJ1-2, with D possibly TRBD1 on 5 matching bases. The CDR3 has 14 residues. The ends were cut back, 5 bases at V and 4 bases at J, with 14 bases in the middle. Germline-derived CDR1 and CDR2 are MNHEY and SMNVEV (reference sequence). The CDR3 DNA follows: TGTGCCAGCAGTCCTAACGACAGATTCTATGGCTACACCTTC. Its translation is CASSPNDRFYGYTF.

About this clone itself: The sample has other DNA sequences that encode this CDR3 too. The chain has TRBV6-5 and TRBJ1-1; TRBD1 agrees at 7 bases. CDR1 is MNHEY and CDR2 is SVGAGI in the germline V gene. The trim removed 4 bases at V and 2 bases at J, leaving 1 base unmatched. CDR3 size: 13 residues. CDR3 in amino acids: CASSWDRNTEAFF. In DNA, the CDR3 is TGTGCCAGCAGTTGGGACAGAAACACTGAAGCTTTCTTT.

This rearrangement joins TRBV5-5 to TRBJ2-3; 11 bases agree with TRBD1. Germline trimming cut 4 bases from V and 3 bases from J; bases unmatched to any gene: 7. Germline V gives CDR1 SGHKS, CDR2 YYEKEE (reference sequence). This CDR3 comprises 16 residues. This CDR3 reads CASSTPGQGVTDTQYF. In DNA, the CDR3 is TGTGCCAGCAGCACACCGGGACAGGGGGTAACAGATACGCAGTATTTT.

This rearrangement joins TRBV18 to TRBJ2-3; 8 nucleotides agree with TRBD2. This CDR3 has 21 amino acids. J was trimmed by 0 bases and V by 6 bases; bases with no gene match: 23. Germline V gives CDR1 KGHSH, CDR2 LQKENI. The CDR3 nucleotides read TGTGCCAGCTCGTTGCTCTTTCTAGCGGGCCAAAGAACACCTAGCACAGATACGCAGTATTTT. Translating gives CASSLLFLAGQRTPSTDTQYF.

CDR3 sequence: CASSWGTEGIYGYTF. The CDR3 DNA sequence: TGTGCCAGCAGCTGGGGGACAGAGGGGATCTATGGCTACACCTTC. J is TRBJ1-2 and V is TRBV7-2; TRBD1 aligns across 7 bases. The CDR3 consists of 15 residues. From germline, CDR1 is SGHTA and CDR2 FQGNSA. Unmatched junction bases numbered 9, after V lost 4 bases and J lost 4 bases.

This clone turned up a few times. The V and J genes are TRBV19 and TRBJ2-1; D unresolved. CDR1 is LNHDA and CDR2 is SQIVND in the germline V gene (reference sequence). The CDR3 sequence is 11 residues long. V lost 5 bases and J 9 bases, leaving 8 bases between the germline ends. CDR3 in amino acids: CASSWAGEQFF. In DNA, the CDR3 is TGTGCCAGTAGTTGGGCTGGTGAGCAGTTCTTC.

The rearrangement joins TRBV6-2 or TRBV6-3 to TRBJ2-5; 14 bases map to TRBD2. Germline V gene sequence: CDR1 MNHEY, CDR2 SVGEGT. The length of the CDR3 is 14 residues. V was clipped by 5 bases and J by 4 bases; unmatched bases: 0. The CDR3 coding sequence is TGTGCCAGCAGTGGACTAGCGGGAGGAGAGACCCAGTACTTC. Its protein is CASSGLAGGETQYF.

V is TRBV6-5 and J is TRBJ2-2; D is possibly TRBD2 (5 bases). The CDR3 has 15 amino acids. CDR1 is MNHEY and CDR2 is SVGAGI in the germline V gene. V was cut by 8 bases and J by 6 bases, with 19 bases left in between. The CDR3 DNA is TGTGCCAGCGCCCTTCTTGGACTTTCGGCCGGGGAGCTGTTTTTT. Translation gives CASALLGLSAGELFF.

The chain uses TRBV7-9 and TRBJ1-1; 9 bases are a match to TRBD1. The CDR3 covers 16 residues. Germline assignment: CDR1 SEHNR and CDR2 FQNEAQ (reference sequence). V lost 5 bases and J lost 0; bases outside the gene matches: 7. This CDR3 reads CASSAKWTGVNTEAFF. The DNA of the CDR3 is TGTGCCAGCAGCGCGAAATGGACAGGGGTGAACACTGAAGCTTTCTTT.

V and J are TRBV6-5 and TRBJ2-5; TRBD2 matches 10 bases. After removal of 10 bases from V and 5 bases from J, the junction contained 10 bases not matched to a gene. The CDR3 length is 14 residues. Germline V gene sequence: CDR1 MNHEY, CDR2 SVGAGI. This CDR3 reads CATVPAGGWETQYF. The CDR3 DNA reads TGTGCCACCGTTCCAGCGGGGGGGTGGGAGACCCAGTACTTC.

A word on this clone: This sample also contains other DNA sequences that code for the same CDR3. This sequence joins TRBV27 and TRBJ2-7; TRBD2 aligns across 8 bases. The CDR3 has 13 residues. Trimming cost V 6 bases and J 4 bases; bases outside gene matches: 5. Germline CDR1 is MNHEY and CDR2 is SMNVEV (reference sequence). CDR3 DNA: TGTGCCAGCAGGCTAGCGGGCGGATACGAGCAGTACTTC. Amino acids: CASRLAGGYEQYF.

V is TRBV7-9 and J is TRBJ1-1; perhaps TRBD1 as D (5 bases). CDR1 and CDR2 (germline): SEHNR, FQNEAQ (reference sequence). The CDR3 totals 13 residues. V lost 5 bases and J lost 6, with 13 bases in between. CDR3 protein: CASSQDRKPEAFF. CDR3 DNA: TGTGCCAGCAGCCAAGACAGAAAGCCTGAAGCTTTCTTT.

The rearrangement uses TRBV27 and TRBJ1-6; TRBD1 might be the D (5 bases). V lost 10 bases and J 10 bases, leaving 17 bases between the germline ends. CDR1 is MNHEY, CDR2 SMNVEV, per germline (reference sequence). The CDR3 length is 13 residues. For the CDR3, the DNA is TGTGCCACCCAGGCAGGGTTGGGGTCACCCCTCCACTTT. Amino acids: CATQAGLGSPLHF.